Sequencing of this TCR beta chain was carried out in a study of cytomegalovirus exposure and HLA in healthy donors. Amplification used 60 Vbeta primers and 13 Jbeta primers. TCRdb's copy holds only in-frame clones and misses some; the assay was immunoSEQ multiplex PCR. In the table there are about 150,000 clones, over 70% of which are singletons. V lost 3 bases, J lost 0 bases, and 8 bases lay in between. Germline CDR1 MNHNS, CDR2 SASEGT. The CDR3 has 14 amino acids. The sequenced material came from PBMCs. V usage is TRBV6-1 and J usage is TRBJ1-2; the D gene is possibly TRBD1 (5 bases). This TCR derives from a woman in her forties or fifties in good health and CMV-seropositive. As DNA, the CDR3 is TGTGCCAGCAGTGAGATGACAGCTAACTATGGCTACACCTTC. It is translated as CASSEMTANYGYTF.